This entry concerns a single T cell receptor beta chain. Its matching antigen is unknown. These data are taken from a study of regulatory T cells in long-lasting Graves disease. Study-wide results and caveats: Patients with persistent disease shared roughly 3,000 public clonotypes, outpacing the 966 shared by new patients.

Building the TCR beta libraries relied on iRepertoire HTBI primers, and CDR3 regions underwent Arm-PCR. TCRdb re-called the multiplex PCR reads through MiXCR, storing one row per CDR3 protein. The repertoire includes roughly 220,000 distinct CDR3 sequences, around 16% of them detected once, and approximately 20% sits in the top ten. Sample time point: newly diagnosed GD, antithyroid drugs for less than 3 months. Researchers made the TCR library from RNA that was extracted from PBMCs. Germline-derived CDR1 and CDR2 are PRHDT and FYEKMQ (reference sequence). The CDR3 totals 17 residues. Germline trimming cut 7 bases from V and 4 bases from J; bases unmatched to any gene: 14.

The TCR was taken from a female donor with Graves disease. Here the sequenced sample was peripheral blood mononuclear cells (PBMCs), taken at new diagnosis, from a patient treated with antithyroid drugs. The chain employs TRBV13 and TRBJ1-2; 11 positions agree with TRBD1. The CDR3 spells CASIPTGTGGEVYGYTF. The CDR3 DNA is TGTGCCAGCATTCCCACCGGGACAGGGGGAGAAGTCTATGGCTACACCTTC.